This T cell receptor beta chain was recorded in a study of shared clonotypes between healthy human individuals. Naive CD8 isolation took CD45RO-negative cells positively selected for CCR7 and excluded terminally differentiated effector memory CD45RA+ cells. Original methodology: Quality scores were absent from the junction-only immunoSEQ sequences, so filtering differed. Clones were read by immunoSEQ multiplex PCR, and TCRdb kept only the in-frame ones, dropping some. For V, J and clone size, that table is used; D and trimming come from the DNA. The top ten hold less than 25% of the sample, which has over 800,000 clones, approximately 92% seen once. CDR3 length equals 15 residues. Trimming at V came to 6 bases and at J to 0 bases, leaving 4 bases not matched to a gene. Per germline, CDR1 SGDLS and CDR2 YYNGEE.

The sample consisted of naive CD8+ T cells sorted from blood. This TCR was recovered from a young man in good health. The rearrangement uses TRBV9 and TRBJ2-2, with 8 bases identical to TRBD2. CDR3 bases: TGTGCCAGCACTCATAGCGGGACGAACACCGGGGAGCTGTTTTTT. Amino acid sequence: CASTHSGTNTGELFF.